The clone carrying this T cell receptor (beta chain) was observed once. This entry is derived from a study of blood T cell repertoires in COVID-19. Germline CDR1 reads MNHEY; CDR2 reads SVGAGI. This CDR3 is built from 14 residues. J gave up 3 bases and V 11 bases, and 10 bases lay outside the gene matches. Membership in each cohort depended on participant-reported clinical history. Method: immunoSEQ multiplex PCR; TCRdb's copy keeps in-frame clones and lacks some. The sample shows roughly 250,000 clones, over 80% of them seen only once. This chain links TRBV6-5 with TRBJ2-7; 10 bases are shared with TRBD1. This receptor was taken from a human donor in a cohort exposed to, infected with or recovered from COVID-19 (not recorded which). The donor label of this sample is uncertain. Sequenced input: PBMCs or T cells enriched from blood (not recorded which). The CDR3 protein is CASGEGQGYYEQYF. CDR3 DNA sequence: TGTGCCTCCGGGGAGGGACAGGGGTACTACGAGCAGTACTTC.